Reported below is one T cell receptor (beta chain). What it recognizes is unknown. This record belongs to a study of PD-L1 blockade in urothelial cancer. Study details: At 6 weeks and at 3 weeks (second dose) after treatment start, blood was analyzed.

The time point was: pretreatment peripheral blood. Only in-frame clones appear in the TCRdb table, and some are missing; sequencing was by immunoSEQ multiplex PCR. The sample holds tens of thousands of clones; about 86% are singletons and the top ten take 3.2%. The CDR3 consists of 16 residues. J gave up 3 bases and V 3 bases, and 6 bases lay outside the gene matches. CDR1 and CDR2 (germline): SGDLS, YYNGEE. Study results and limitations: Survival was better when pretreatment blood TCR clonality fell below the median.

Sequenced here: PBMCs, sampled around atezolizumab (anti-PD-L1) treatment. The TCR sequence derives from an older man with urothelial cancer. The chain is built from TRBV9 and TRBJ2-2, with 9 bases aligning to TRBD1. CDR3 DNA: TGTGCCAGCAGCGCCGGGACAGGGTCGGACACCGGGGAGCTGTTTTTT. It translates to CASSAGTGSDTGELFF.